This is a list of T cell receptor beta chains from one sample in a study of CD8 T cells in Susac syndrome. One entry per CDR3 protein, called by TCRdb with MiXCR from the immunoSEQ multiplex PCR reads. The sample holds approximately 25,000 distinct CDR3 sequences; roughly 93% are singletons and the top ten take 0.63%. The material sequenced was CD8+ T cells from PBMCs. These receptors all stem from a human donor with Susac syndrome. Both conserved end residues are part of each CDR3. The D gene is left open where the match is weak.

v_call,j_call,d_call,cdr3_nt,cdr3_aa
TRBV28,TRBJ2-6,-,TGTGCCAGCACCCCCCTGGGGCCCTTAAAGGGGGCCAACGTCCTGACTTTC,CASTPLGPLKGANVLTF
TRBV5-1,TRBJ2-7,TRBD1,TGCGCCAGCAGCTTGGCCCCCCTTGGAACAGGGGGGTTCTCCTACGAGCAGTACTTC,CASSLAPLGTGGFSYEQYF
TRBV7-2,TRBJ1-3,-,TGTGCCAGCAGCTCTGGAAACACCATATATTTT,CASSSGNTIYF
TRBV19,TRBJ2-1,-,TGTGCCAGTAGTATTGATGTTTACAATGAGCAGTTCTTC,CASSIDVYNEQFF
TRBV4-3,TRBJ1-5,-,TGCGCCAGCAGCCCGGGCAGGGCCGGCCAGCCCCAGCATTTT,CASSPGRAGQPQHF
TRBV7-9,TRBJ2-3,TRBD2,TGTGCCAGCAGCCAGGGACTAGCAGGTTCGGAAGATACGCAGTATTTT,CASSQGLAGSEDTQYF
TRBV7-9,TRBJ1-6,-,TGTGCCAGCAGCTTAGGGAGTGGGGGAGTCCATTCACCCCTCCACTTT,CASSLGSGGVHSPLHF
TRBV29-1,TRBJ2-3,-,TGCAGCGTTGACCGCGACAGCACAGATACGCAGTATTTT,CSVDRDSTDTQYF
TRBV13,TRBJ2-3,TRBD2,TGTGCCAGCAGCTATTACGGACTAGCGGGGAGAGATACGCAGTATTTT,CASSYYGLAGRDTQYF
TRBV11-3,TRBJ2-1,TRBD2,TGTGCCAGCAGATCGACTAGCGCGAGCTCCTACAATGAGCAGTTCTTC,CASRSTSASSYNEQFF
TRBV20-1,TRBJ2-7,-,TGCAGTGCTAGTAGGTCGCTAGGCAGAGATAAGCAGTACTTC,CSASRSLGRDKQYF
TRBV7-9,TRBJ1-5,TRBD1,TGTGCCAGCAGCTTAGCAGGGGGCACAGGGCAGCCCCAGCATTTT,CASSLAGGTGQPQHF
TRBV12-3/TRBV12-4,TRBJ2-1,TRBD2,TGTGCCAGCAGCCGGGGGGGGCACAATGAGCAGTTCTTC,CASSRGGHNEQFF